This paragraph reports one TCR beta chain. Its antigen is unknown. Then a second PCR, running roughly 7 to 11 cycles, was carried out with a sample-barcoded 5' primer and a J-beta primer mix. Every cDNA molecule bore a tag from a template-switch adaptor containing 12 random nucleotides. TCRdb itself ran the 5' RACE reads through MiXCR, one entry per CDR3 protein. The sample consists of around 1.5 million distinct CDR3 sequences, about 35% of them appearing once. In germline, CDR1 is MNHEY, CDR2 SMNVEV (reference sequence). This CDR3 has 16 residues. V was trimmed by 7 bases and J by 1 base, leaving 14 bases between them. Peripheral blood from each donor was collected in a volume of 8 to 10 milliliters. This sample was taken from a study of blood T cells in healthy people across ages. Study results and limitations: Across the age range, TCR beta diversity per million T cells fell in a roughly linear way. Naive CD4+ cell counts and diversity both ran higher in long-lived than in aged donors.

The clonotype was recovered from a woman between 25 and 40 years old in good health. The sequenced material came from blood. This sequence joins TRBV27 and TRBJ2-6; D perhaps matches TRBD2 (6 bases). The CDR3 sequence: CASTPLLASGANVLTF. The CDR3 DNA follows: TGTGCCAGCACCCCACTACTAGCTTCTGGGGCCAACGTCCTGACTTTC.